This TCR beta chain was profiled in a study of identical twins. General study findings and limits: A lower insertion count was a feature of abundant cord blood beta clonotypes, with no such feature in memory repertoires.

One entry per CDR3 protein, called by TCRdb with MiXCR from the 5' RACE reads. The data contain about 280,000 distinct CDR3 sequences, approximately 8% of them seen just once; the ten biggest clones take up less than 2.5%. With regard to this clonotype: Its cognate antigen is unknown.

Per the germline V gene, CDR1 is SGHRS and CDR2 is YFSETQ. The CDR3 length is 16 residues. Trimming removed 4 bases from V and 7 bases from J; junction bases left unmatched: 9. These same records also appear under a second study, on yellow fever vaccine responses in identical twins.

This TCR was recovered from a woman aged 18-29 years in good health. The specimen was memory (CD45RO+) T cells sorted from blood. The chain uses TRBV5-1 and TRBJ1-6, with 9 bases aligning to TRBD1. As DNA, the CDR3 is TGCGCCAGCAGCCCGGGACAGGGTTCGATGAATTCACCCCTCCACTTT. The encoded protein is CASSPGQGSMNSPLHF.